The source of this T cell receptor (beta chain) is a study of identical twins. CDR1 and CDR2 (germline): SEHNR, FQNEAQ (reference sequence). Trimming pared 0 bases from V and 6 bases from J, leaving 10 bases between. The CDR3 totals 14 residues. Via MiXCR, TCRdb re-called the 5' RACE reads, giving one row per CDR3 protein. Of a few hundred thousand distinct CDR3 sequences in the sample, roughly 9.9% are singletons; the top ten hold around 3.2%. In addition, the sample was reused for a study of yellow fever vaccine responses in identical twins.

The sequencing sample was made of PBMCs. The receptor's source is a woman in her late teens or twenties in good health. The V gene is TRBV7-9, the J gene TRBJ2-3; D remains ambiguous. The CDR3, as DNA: TGTGCCAGCAGCTTAGCAGGGTCAAGCGATACGCAGTATTTT. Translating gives CASSLAGSSDTQYF.